A selection of T cell receptor beta chains follows, all from one sample in a study of CD8+ T cells in alopecia areata. Sequencing used immunoSEQ multiplex PCR; TCRdb keeps in-frame clones, though not all of them. This repertoire shows about 64,000 clones, 46% found once; its top ten account for about a fifth. Here the sequenced sample was CD8+ T cells sorted from blood, taken at roughly week 38, from a patient treated with tofacitinib. The source of these receptors is a human donor with alopecia areata. Each CDR3 is given with its conserved first and last residue. D genes are given only for firm matches. Clone size appears in some rows only: once, few, many, or a class for an expanded clone.

v_call,clone_size,j_call,d_call,cdr3_aa,cdr3_nt
TRBV7-8,.,TRBJ2-5,.,CASTPWGGGGVQETQYF,TGTGCCAGCACCCCATGGGGAGGGGGAGGTGTCCAAGAGACCCAGTACTTC
TRBV29-1,.,TRBJ1-2,.,CSVTGGEANYGYTF,TGCAGCGTGACGGGAGGGGAAGCTAACTATGGCTACACCTTC
TRBV29-1,.,TRBJ2-1,.,CSVGLANSYNEQFF,TGCAGCGTTGGATTGGCGAACTCCTACAATGAGCAGTTCTTC
TRBV30,.,TRBJ2-5,TRBD1,CAWSGGQGEETQYF,TGTGCCTGGAGTGGCGGACAGGGGGAGGAGACCCAGTACTTC
TRBV29-1,.,TRBJ2-7,.,CSVGQYYEQYF,TGCAGCGTTGGACAGTATTACGAGCAGTACTTC
TRBV29-1,.,TRBJ1-1,.,CSVDKNTEAFF,TGCAGCGTTGATAAAAACACTGAAGCTTTCTTT
TRBV9,.,TRBJ1-5,.,CASSQGYNQPQHF,TGTGCCAGCTCTCAGGGATACAATCAGCCCCAGCATTTT
TRBV7-9,.,TRBJ2-7,.,CASRSPREDEQYF,TGTGCCAGCAGATCCCCCAGGGAAGACGAGCAGTACTTC
TRBV29-1,few,TRBJ2-5,.,CSVDGLFHAETQYF,TGCAGCGTTGATGGTTTGTTCCATGCCGAGACCCAGTACTTC
TRBV9,.,TRBJ1-2,.,CASSNGPDGYTF,TGTGCCAGCAGCAACGGGCCCGATGGCTACACCTTC
TRBV4-3,few,TRBJ1-1,.,CASSQAGLTEAFF,TGCGCCAGCAGCCAGGCAGGGCTCACTGAAGCTTTCTTT
TRBV15,.,TRBJ1-1,.,CATSRVRREGTEAFF,TGTGCCACCAGCAGAGTAAGGCGGGAGGGCACTGAAGCTTTCTTT
TRBV9,.,TRBJ2-3,.,CASSVEAASTDTQYF,TGTGCCAGCAGCGTAGAGGCTGCTAGCACAGATACGCAGTATTTT
TRBV5-1,.,TRBJ2-2,.,CASSFYTGELFF,TGCGCCAGCAGCTTCTACACCGGGGAGCTGTTTTTT
TRBV29-1,few,TRBJ2-5,.,CSVAGEEPYQETQYF,TGCAGCGTTGCGGGGGAAGAGCCGTACCAAGAGACCCAGTACTTC
TRBV19,few,TRBJ2-2,.,CASSMGGESLF,TGTGCCAGTAGTATGGGTGGGGAGTCGCTTTTT
TRBV30,.,TRBJ1-5,.,CAWSVGQPQHF,TGTGCCTGGAGTGTGGGTCAGCCCCAGCATTTT
TRBV27,.,TRBJ2-7,TRBD2,CASSSTSTEHEQYF,TGTGCCAGCAGTTCGACTAGCACTGAGCACGAGCAGTACTTC
TRBV29-1,few,TRBJ1-1,.,CSVIPRNTEAFF,TGCAGCGTTATCCCGCGGAACACTGAAGCTTTCTTT
TRBV30,.,TRBJ2-7,.,CAWREYEGSYF,TGTGCCTGGAGGGAATACGAGGGATCGTACTTC
TRBV30,few,TRBJ1-3,.,CAWKSGFPRSEGNTIYF,TGTGCCTGGAAATCAGGCTTTCCCCGCTCCGAAGGAAACACCATATATTTT
TRBV7-8,few,TRBJ2-1,.,CASSLGSGVWFF,TGTGCCAGCAGCTTAGGCTCTGGGGTGTGGTTCTTC
TRBV27,.,TRBJ2-1,TRBD1,CASSLTPQTGGRVNEQFF,TGTGCCAGCAGTTTAACCCCCCAGACAGGGGGCAGGGTGAATGAGCAGTTCTTC
TRBV29-1,few,TRBJ2-3,.,CSVDLGGPTDTQYF,TGCAGCGTTGATCTAGGAGGTCCCACAGATACGCAGTATTTT
TRBV27,.,TRBJ2-5,.,CASSTGTSLTQYF,TGTGCCAGCAGCACCGGGACATCCTTGACCCAGTACTTC
TRBV30,.,TRBJ1-1,.,CAWGQNTEAFF,TGTGCCTGGGGCCAGAACACTGAAGCTTTCTTT
TRBV9,few,TRBJ2-2,TRBD2,CASSPGTSWGELFF,TGTGCCAGCAGCCCAGGGACTAGCTGGGGGGAGCTGTTTTTT
TRBV29-1,few,TRBJ2-5,.,CSGMWGGETQYF,TGCAGCGGGATGTGGGGTGGCGAGACCCAGTACTTC
TRBV28,few,TRBJ1-2,.,CASSLSIRGSYGYTF,TGTGCCAGCAGTTTATCGATTCGGGGGAGCTATGGCTACACCTTC
TRBV19,few,TRBJ1-5,.,CASSMAVYSNQPQHF,TGTGCCAGTAGTATGGCAGTCTATAGCAATCAGCCCCAGCATTTT
TRBV29-1,.,TRBJ2-7,.,CSVGAGPYEQYF,TGCAGCGTTGGGGCGGGCCCCTACGAGCAGTACTTC
TRBV7-2,few,TRBJ1-4,.,CASTPHGAVGEKLFF,TGTGCCAGCACCCCCCATGGGGCTGTGGGGGAAAAACTGTTTTTT
TRBV29-1,few,TRBJ1-5,TRBD1,CSVLTGQGEAQPQHF,TGCAGCGTCCTTACGGGACAGGGGGAGGCTCAGCCCCAGCATTTT
TRBV27,.,TRBJ1-5,.,CASSPRPNQPQHF,TGTGCCAGCAGTCCCCGACCGAATCAGCCCCAGCATTTT
TRBV5-6,.,TRBJ2-2,.,CAGGVAQRNGELFF,TGTGCCGGCGGGGTAGCCCAACGCAACGGGGAGCTGTTTTTT
TRBV20-1,.,TRBJ2-7,.,CSALWDEQYF,TGCAGTGCACTTTGGGACGAGCAGTACTTC
TRBV12-5,.,TRBJ1-1,TRBD1,CASGYETGTGLFMNTEAFF,TGTGCTAGTGGTTATGAAACCGGGACAGGGCTTTTTATGAACACTGAAGCTTTCTTT
TRBV30,.,TRBJ2-3,TRBD1,CAFPTGASTDTQYF,TGTGCCTTTCCGACAGGGGCTAGCACAGATACGCAGTATTTT
TRBV7-6,.,TRBJ2-7,.,CASSPTQSFSYEQYF,TGTGCCAGCAGCCCCACACAAAGCTTTTCCTACGAGCAGTACTTC
TRBV30,.,TRBJ2-5,.,CACARDALSSPETQYF,TGTGCCTGTGCTCGGGACGCCTTATCAAGTCCCGAGACCCAGTACTTC
TRBV29-1,few,TRBJ2-7,.,CSVERRIRGIYEQYF,TGCAGCGTTGAAAGGCGCATACGGGGAATCTACGAGCAGTACTTC
TRBV19,.,TRBJ1-2,TRBD1,CASSQQGAGGYTF,TGTGCCAGTAGTCAACAGGGGGCGGGTGGCTACACCTTC
TRBV7-9,.,TRBJ1-1,TRBD1,CAGTTGTNTEAFF,TGTGCCGGTACGACAGGGACGAACACTGAAGCTTTCTTT
TRBV27,.,TRBJ1-5,.,CASRGGNQPQHF,TGTGCCAGCAGGGGAGGAAATCAGCCCCAGCATTTT
TRBV27,.,TRBJ2-3,.,CASSPMTDTQYF,TGTGCCAGCAGTCCGATGACAGATACGCAGTATTTT
TRBV30,.,TRBJ2-7,TRBD1,CAWNTGGNAYEQYF,TGTGCCTGGAATACAGGGGGGAACGCCTACGAGCAGTACTTC
TRBV5-6,.,TRBJ2-7,.,CASSLVREEQYF,TGTGCCAGCAGCTTGGTCCGAGAGGAGCAGTACTTC